These 14 T cell receptor beta chains were sequenced from one sample in a study of molecular identifiers for immune sequencing clone quantification. Via MiXCR, TCRdb re-called the PCR reads, giving one row per CDR3 protein. The sample records some 70,000 distinct CDR3 sequences, 15% to 20% being singletons. The specimen was naive CD8+ T cells from blood, with Jurkat cell RNA spiked in. Described subset: FACS-sorted CD8+CD4-CCR7+CD45RA+ naive T cells. Receptors were obtained from a human donor in good health. Some libraries in this study had Jurkat cell RNA spiked in.

The sample holds many counts of this clonotype. The rearrangement links TRBV20-1 to TRBJ2-3, with D tentatively TRBD2 (5 bases). Per germline, CDR1 DFQATT and CDR2 SNEGSKA (reference sequence). V lost 0 bases to trimming and J lost 2 bases, with 18 bases between them. CDR3 length: 17 amino acids. CDR3 bases: TGCAGTGCTAGAGATTTTTCTGGGGAGAAACCCACAGATACGCAGTATTTT. Protein: CSARDFSGEKPTDTQYF.

As to this clonotype: Possible read error: a much larger clone is one base away. This chain connects TRBV27 to TRBJ2-1, with 8 bases lining up with TRBD2. There are 17 residues in the CDR3. The V gene end was trimmed by 8 bases and the J gene end by 10 bases; junction bases not matched to a gene: 22. Germline V gene sequence: CDR1 MNHEY, CDR2 SMNVEV (reference sequence). For the CDR3, the DNA is TGTGCCAGCTCGCCTATCAATCTGGGACTAGTATCATCAGAGCAGTTCTTC. This encodes CASSPINLGLVSSEQFF.

This clonotype occurred many times. The chain combines TRBV4-1 with TRBJ1-2; D remains ambiguous. This CDR3 region has 14 residues. Trimming removed 0 bases from V and 2 bases from J, with 7 bases in between. Germline CDR1 and CDR2: MGHRA and YSYEKL. CDR3 amino acids: CASSQDPANYGYTF. DNA of the CDR3: TGCGCCAGCAGCCAAGACCCAGCAAACTATGGCTACACCTTC.

This rearrangement joins TRBV27 to TRBJ2-1; TRBD2 aligns across 7 bases. Trimming took 7 bases from V and 2 from J; bases not matched to a gene: 14. This CDR3 has 17 residues. Germline CDR1 MNHEY, CDR2 SMNVEV (reference sequence). The CDR3 nucleotides read TGTGCCAGCAACTCCCTCGGGCGGGAGACTCCCTACAATGAGCAGTTCTTC. Translation: CASNSLGRETPYNEQFF.

This clonotype was detected only a few times. V and J are TRBV4-3 and TRBJ2-7; no reliable D call. Germline CDR1 is LGHNA and CDR2 is YSLEER. Trimming shortened V by 0 bases and J by 2 bases, and 11 bases separated the two germline ends. The CDR3 is 15 amino acids. The CDR3 is CASSQEFGLAYEQYF. In nucleotides, the CDR3 is TGCGCCAGCAGCCAAGAGTTCGGGTTGGCCTACGAGCAGTACTTC.

This clonotype has at least ten counts. This chain connects TRBV29-1 to TRBJ2-7; D is ambiguous. The V end was cut by 1 base, the J end by 7 bases, with 17 bases between. The length of the CDR3 is 14 residues. Germline-derived CDR1 and CDR2 are SQVTM and ANQGSEA. The CDR3, as DNA: TGCAGCGTTGAAGGTAAACCTGAGATCGGGGAGCAGTACTTC. Translation gives CSVEGKPEIGEQYF.

The V call is TRBV2, the J call TRBJ2-1; 8 bases line up with TRBD2. CDR1 and CDR2 (germline): SNHLY, FYNNEI. This CDR3 is 16 amino acids long. The V and J ends lost 3 bases and 3 bases, in that order; junction bases with no gene match: 7. CDR3: CASSDTSGPLYNEQFF. The CDR3 region has the DNA TGTGCCAGCAGTGATACTAGCGGTCCACTCTACAATGAGCAGTTCTTC.

This clonotype has ten or more counts. The genes are TRBV4-1 and TRBJ2-5, with D possibly being TRBD2 (7 bases). From germline, CDR1 is MGHRA and CDR2 YSYEKL. The CDR3 is 15 amino acids. V was trimmed by 1 base and J by 5 bases, leaving 14 bases between them. The DNA of the CDR3 is TGCGCCAGCAGCCAAGGGCCAGGGGAGGGTGAGACCCAGTACTTC. Amino acid sequence: CASSQGPGEGETQYF.

In the case of this clonotype: This may come from a read error, since a much larger clone is one base off. The rearrangement links TRBV7-9 to TRBJ2-7; D is undetermined. Germline CDR1 and CDR2: SEHNR and FQNEAQ (reference sequence). The CDR3 consists of 14 residues. The CDR3 DNA reads TGTGCCAGCAGTTCCCCCCCGTCCTCCTACGTGCAGTACTTC. Translating gives CASSSPPSSYVQYF.

The V call is TRBV29-1, the J call TRBJ2-5; perhaps TRBD2 as D (6 bases). The CDR3 spans 13 residues. Trimming removed 7 bases at V and 0 bases at J, with 12 bases between. Germline-derived CDR1 and CDR2 are SQVTM and ANQGSEA. The CDR3 sequence: CSAEGGNQETQYF. As DNA, the CDR3 is TGCAGCGCGGAAGGAGGGAACCAAGAGACCCAGTACTTC.

This clonotype was recorded at least ten times. V is TRBV29-1 and J is TRBJ2-7; the D call may be TRBD1 or TRBD2 (6 bases each). The length of the CDR3 is 13 residues. The V gene lost 7 bases and the J gene lost 3 bases, with 16 bases spanning the gap. Germline V gives CDR1 SQVTM, CDR2 ANQGSEA. The CDR3 here is CSAAGGHFYEQYF. The CDR3 coding sequence is TGCAGCGCAGCCGGGGGACACTTCTACGAGCAGTACTTC.

This clonotype was counted only a few times. The CDR3 bases are TGTGCCAGCAGGCTCAGGGGGACAGCCAACAATGAGCAGTTCTTC. Translation: CASRLRGTANNEQFF. V and J are TRBV5-5 and TRBJ2-1; 7 positions match TRBD1. The V gene's germline CDR1 is SGHKS and CDR2 YYEKEE (reference sequence). The CDR3 length is 15 residues. Trimming removed 5 bases from V and 5 bases from J; junction bases left unmatched: 10.

This clonotype was counted only a few times. The chain combines TRBV27 with TRBJ2-6, with D perhaps TRBD1 (6 bases). The V end was cut by 1 base, the J end by 3 bases, with 7 bases between. Germline lookup yields CDR1 MNHEY and CDR2 SMNVEV (reference sequence). This CDR3 region has 15 residues. The CDR3 sequence is CASSLWGLGANVLTF. As DNA, the CDR3 is TGTGCCAGCAGTTTATGGGGGCTTGGGGCCAACGTCCTGACTTTC.

The sample holds many counts of this clonotype. This chain uses TRBV7-9 with TRBJ2-1, with TRBD2 matching over 9 bases. V was clipped by 4 bases and J by 8 bases; unmatched bases: 12. The germline gives CDR1 SEHNR, CDR2 FQNEAQ (reference sequence). CDR3 size: 16 residues. The CDR3 DNA reads as TGTGCCAGCAGCTCGAGGGCGGGAGGGCCCGCCGATGAGCAGTTCTTC. Translated, it gives CASSSRAGGPADEQFF.